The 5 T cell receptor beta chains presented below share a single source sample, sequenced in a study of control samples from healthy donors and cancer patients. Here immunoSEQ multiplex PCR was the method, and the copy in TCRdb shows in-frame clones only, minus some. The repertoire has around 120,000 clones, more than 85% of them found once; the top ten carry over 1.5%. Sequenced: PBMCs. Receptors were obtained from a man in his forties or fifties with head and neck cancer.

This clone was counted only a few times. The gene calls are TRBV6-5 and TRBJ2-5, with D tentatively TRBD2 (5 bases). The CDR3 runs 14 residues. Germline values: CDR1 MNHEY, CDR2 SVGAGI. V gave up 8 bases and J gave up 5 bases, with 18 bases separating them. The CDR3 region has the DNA TGTGCCAGCGCAAGTAGAAGCGGCCGGGAGACCCAGTACTTC. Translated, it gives CASASRSGRETQYF.

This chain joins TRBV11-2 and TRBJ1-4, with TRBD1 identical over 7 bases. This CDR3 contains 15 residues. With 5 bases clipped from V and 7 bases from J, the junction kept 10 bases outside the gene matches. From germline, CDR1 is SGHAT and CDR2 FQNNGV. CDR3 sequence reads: CASSAFRGVGEKLFF. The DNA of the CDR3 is TGTGCCAGCAGCGCCTTCAGGGGGGTTGGTGAAAAACTGTTTTTT. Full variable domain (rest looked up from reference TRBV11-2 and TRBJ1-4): EAGVAQSPRYKIIEKRQSVAFWCNPISGHATLYWYQQILGQGPKLLIQFQNNGVVDDSQLPKDRFSAERLKGVDSTLKIQPAKLEDSAVYLCASSAFRGVGEKLFFGSGTQLSVL.

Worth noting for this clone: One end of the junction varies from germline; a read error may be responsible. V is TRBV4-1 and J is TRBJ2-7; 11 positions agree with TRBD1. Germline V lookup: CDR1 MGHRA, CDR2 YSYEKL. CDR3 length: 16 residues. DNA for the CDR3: TGCGCCAGCAGCCAAGGGGCCCCAGGGACAGGGGGGATCCTGGACTTC. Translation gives CASSQGAPGTGGILDF.

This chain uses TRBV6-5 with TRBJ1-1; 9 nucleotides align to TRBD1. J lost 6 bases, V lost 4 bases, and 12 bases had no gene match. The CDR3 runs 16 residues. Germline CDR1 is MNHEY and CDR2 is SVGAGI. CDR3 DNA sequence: TGTGCCAGCAGTTCCACCTCGACAGGGGGAGGCCCTGAAGCTTTCTTT. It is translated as CASSSTSTGGGPEAFF.

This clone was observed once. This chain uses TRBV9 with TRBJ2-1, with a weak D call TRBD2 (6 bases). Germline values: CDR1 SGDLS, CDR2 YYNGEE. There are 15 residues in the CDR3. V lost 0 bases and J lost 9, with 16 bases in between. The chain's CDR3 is CASSVDGGDGGEQFF. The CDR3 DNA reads TGTGCCAGCAGCGTAGATGGCGGGGATGGAGGTGAGCAGTTCTTC.